A single sample is the source of the 22 T cell receptor beta chains below, sequenced in a study of Ad26.COV2.S vaccination and SARS-CoV-2 variants. Treatment given: over 15 received Ad26.COV2.S at low or high dose, single or two shots; 5 received placebo; per-sample allocation not given. Material that was analyzed had been drawn on day 63 after the first vaccine or placebo injection. Sequencing was performed with immunoSEQ multiplex PCR; in TCRdb, only in-frame clones are kept and a portion is missing. The table has fewer than 900,000 clones, 70% to 90% seen once. Sequences were derived from peripheral blood, sampled in a trial of Ad26.COV2.S vaccine versus placebo. All receptors come from a person aged 18 to 65 who received the Ad26.COV2.S COVID-19 vaccine or a placebo.

The V and J genes are TRBV11-2 and TRBJ2-2; 14 bases align to TRBD2. Germline CDR1 SGHAT, CDR2 FQNNGV. There are 19 residues in the CDR3. The V and J ends lost 2 bases and 2 bases, in that order; junction bases with no gene match: 7. CDR3 DNA: TGTGCCAGCAGCTTACTCGGGACTAGCGGGAGCCCAAACACCGGGGAGCTGTTTTTT. It codes for CASSLLGTSGSPNTGELFF.

This chain uses TRBV27 with TRBJ1-6; D is unresolved. There are 12 residues in the CDR3. Trimming took 1 base from V and 5 from J, leaving 0 bases between them. Germline assignment: CDR1 MNHEY and CDR2 SMNVEV (reference sequence). The CDR3 DNA sequence: TGTGCCAGCAGTTTATATAATTCACCCCTCCACTTT. Residues: CASSLYNSPLHF.

As DNA, the CDR3 is TGTGCCAGCAGCCAGAGCGCAGGCCTACACGAGCAGTACTTC. Encoded protein: CASSQSAGLHEQYF. The gene calls are TRBV7-8 and TRBJ2-7; no clear D. The germline CDR1 and CDR2 sequences are SGHVS and FQNEAQ. V lost 5 bases, J lost 5 bases, and 16 bases lay in between. The CDR3 extends over 14 amino acids. The entire variable domain, with the rest obtained from reference TRBV7-8 and TRBJ2-7, is as follows: GAGVSQSPRYKVAKRGQDVALRCDPISGHVSLFWYQQALGQGPEFLTYFQNEAQLDKSGLPSDRFFAERPEGSVSTLKIQRTQQEDSAVYLCASSQSAGLHEQYFGPGTRLTVT.

The chain has TRBV7-9 and TRBJ1-2, with D possibly matching TRBD1 (6 bases). Germline-derived CDR1 and CDR2 are SEHNR and FQNEAQ (reference sequence). CDR3 length equals 15 residues. The V gene lost 0 bases and the J gene lost 4 bases, with 12 bases spanning the gap. CDR3 in DNA: TGTGCCAGCAGCTTAGCGCCAGGGGTCGGCTATGGCTACACCTTC. As protein: CASSLAPGVGYGYTF.

The chain uses TRBV11-2 and TRBJ2-1; no reliable D call. The V end lost 1 base, the J end lost 11 bases, and 6 bases lay between the germline ends. The CDR3 spans 11 residues. CDR1 is SGHAT, CDR2 FQNNGV, per germline. CDR3 in amino acids: CASSLGGKQFF. The CDR3 DNA is TGTGCCAGCAGCTTAGGCGGAAAGCAGTTCTTC.

J is TRBJ2-4 and V is TRBV29-1; TRBD2 matches 11 bases. The V segment lost 4 bases and the J segment 9 bases; nucleotides outside the gene matches: 5. The CDR3 is 13 residues long. Germline CDR1 SQVTM, CDR2 ANQGSEA. CDR3 residues: CSVALAGERIQYF. CDR3 in DNA: TGCAGCGTTGCACTAGCGGGAGAGCGCATTCAGTACTTC.

The J gene is TRBJ2-1, the V gene TRBV24-1; tentative D call: TRBD2 (7 bases). Trimming removed 4 bases at V and 8 bases at J, with 17 bases between. This CDR3 has 15 residues. In germline, CDR1 is KGHDR, CDR2 SFDVKD. The CDR3 DNA reads as TGTGCCACCAGTGAAAGGGGGGGCCGGGATCATGAGCAGTTCTTC. Its protein is CATSERGGRDHEQFF.

The chain carries TRBV5-1 and TRBJ2-5; D perhaps matches TRBD2 (5 bases). CDR1 and CDR2 from the germline V gene are SGHRS and YFSETQ. This CDR3 has 14 amino acids. V was trimmed by 0 bases and J by 3 bases, leaving 9 bases between them. In DNA form, the CDR3 reads TGCGCCAGCAGCTTGGCTAGCCTTGAAGAGACCCAGTACTTC. Its protein product is CASSLASLEETQYF.

This clone came up a few times. The chain uses TRBV6-6 and TRBJ2-7, with 11 positions matching TRBD2. This CDR3 has 17 residues. Germline V gene sequence: CDR1 MNHNY, CDR2 SVGAGI (reference sequence). Germline trimming cut 5 bases from V and 3 bases from J; bases unmatched to any gene: 12. CDR3 protein: CASSPQITSGSIYEQYF. In nucleotides, the CDR3 is TGTGCCAGCAGTCCACAAATTACTAGCGGGAGTATCTACGAGCAGTACTTC.

This clone was seen once. This CDR3 reads CASSPKMGDTAINYGYTF. The CDR3, as DNA: TGTGCCAGCAGCCCCAAGATGGGTGATACAGCGATTAACTATGGCTACACCTTC. The chain couples TRBV4-2 to TRBJ1-2; no definite D call. V was pared by 4 bases and J by 1 base, with 22 bases between. The CDR3 contains 18 residues. Per the germline V gene, CDR1 is LGHNA and CDR2 is YNFKEQ.

The chain carries TRBV5-1 and TRBJ2-2, with a tentative D call TRBD2 (6 bases). The CDR3 extends over 14 amino acids. V was cut by 4 bases and J by 6 bases, with 13 bases left in between. CDR1 and CDR2 from the germline V gene are SGHRS and YFSETQ. CDR3 DNA: TGCGCCAGCAGCCGAAGCGGGCAAGCCGGGGAGCTGTTTTTT. Its protein is CASSRSGQAGELFF.

This clone was counted only a few times. The rearrangement uses TRBV15 and TRBJ1-2; TRBD1 agrees at 8 bases. Losses at the gene ends were 7 bases for V and 5 bases for J; bases not matched to a gene: 12. This CDR3 has 15 residues. The germline gives CDR1 LNHNV, CDR2 YYDKDF (reference sequence). The CDR3 here is CATTDRVTSMYGYTF. Written as DNA, the CDR3 is TGTGCCACCACGGACAGGGTAACTTCGATGTATGGCTACACCTTC.

V is TRBV19 and J is TRBJ2-7, with D unresolved. Trimming shortened V by 3 bases and J by 4 bases, and 7 bases separated the two germline ends. Per the germline V gene, CDR1 is LNHDA and CDR2 is SQIVND (reference sequence). This CDR3 has 12 residues. The CDR3 DNA follows: TGTGCCAGTAGTATCGACAAATACGAGCAGTACTTC. Amino acid sequence: CASSIDKYEQYF.

This chain links TRBV27 with TRBJ1-6, with D possibly matching TRBD1 (6 bases). This CDR3 spans 17 amino acids. The germline gives CDR1 MNHEY, CDR2 SMNVEV (reference sequence). Trimming shortened V by 1 base and J by 0 bases, and 10 bases separated the two germline ends. For the CDR3, the DNA is TGTGCCAGCAGTTTATGGGCAGGGGACTCCTATAATTCACCCCTCCACTTT. Encoded protein: CASSLWAGDSYNSPLHF.

The chain has TRBV12-5 and TRBJ2-7; 8 bases line up with TRBD2. Trimming cost V 7 bases and J 3 bases; bases outside gene matches: 11. From germline, CDR1 is LGHNT and CDR2 FRNRAP. The CDR3 spans 15 residues. The CDR3 DNA is TGTGCTAGTGCCTCGGGGGGGGGCATCCTCTACGAGCAGTACTTC. This encodes CASASGGGILYEQYF.

The chain uses TRBV30 and TRBJ1-2; 11 nucleotides match TRBD1. Germline V lookup: CDR1 GTSNPN, CDR2 SVGIG (reference sequence). The CDR3 covers 13 residues. V shed 4 bases, J shed 6 bases, and the junction held 4 bases outside the gene matches. The CDR3 sequence is CAWKWTGGDGYTF. As DNA, the CDR3 is TGTGCCTGGAAGTGGACAGGGGGCGATGGCTACACCTTC. Complete variable domain (other parts from reference TRBV30 and TRBJ1-2): SQTIHQWPATLVQPVGSPLSLECTVEGTSNPNLYWYRQAAGRGLQLLFYSVGIGQISSEVPQNLSASRPQDRQFILSSKKLLLSDSGFYLCAWKWTGGDGYTFGSGTRLTVV.

This clone occurred a few times. The chain uses TRBV30 and TRBJ2-7; possible D gene TRBD1, 7 bases. The CDR3 totals 14 residues. The V and J ends lost 0 bases and 3 bases respectively, with 12 bases between them. Germline V gene data show CDR1 as GTSNPN and CDR2 as SVGIG (reference sequence). The chain's CDR3 is CAWSVEGAVYEQYF. The CDR3 nucleotides read TGTGCCTGGAGTGTGGAGGGGGCTGTCTACGAGCAGTACTTC. Full variable domain (missing parts from reference TRBV30 and TRBJ2-7): SQTIHQWPATLVQPVGSPLSLECTVEGTSNPNLYWYRQAAGRGLQLLFYSVGIGQISSEVPQNLSASRPQDRQFILSSKKLLLSDSGFYLCAWSVEGAVYEQYFGPGTRLTVT.

The chain joins TRBV10-3 to TRBJ1-3; possible D gene TRBD1, 5 bases. The CDR3 extends over 13 amino acids. Germline values: CDR1 ENHRY, CDR2 SYGVKD. Trimming stripped 6 bases from V and 4 bases from J, with 10 bases between. CDR3 DNA sequence: TGTGCCATCAGGGCCGGGGGGGGAAACACCATATATTTT. Its protein is CAIRAGGGNTIYF.

In its sample, this clone was seen once. The chain carries TRBV5-4 and TRBJ2-7; the match to TRBD2 covers 8 bases. The CDR3 extends over 15 amino acids. V shed 3 bases, J shed 4 bases, and the junction held 9 bases outside the gene matches. The germline V gene encodes CDR1 SGHNT and CDR2 YYREEE (reference sequence). The CDR3 bases are TGTGCCAGCAGCTCGCCCTCTGAGCGGGAGTACGAGCAGTACTTC. Translating it yields CASSSPSEREYEQYF.

The genes are TRBV27 and TRBJ2-1; 9 bases match TRBD2. CDR1 and CDR2 from the germline V gene are MNHEY and SMNVEV (reference sequence). The junction had 11 bases not matched to a gene; V was cut back by 2 bases and J by 9 bases. The CDR3 runs 16 residues. CDR3 sequence (DNA): TGTGCCAGCAGTTTACCTAGCGGGACTATTCACGGTGAGCAGTTCTTC. Its translation is CASSLPSGTIHGEQFF.

The rearrangement joins TRBV29-1 to TRBJ2-3; perhaps D is TRBD1 or TRBD2 (5 bases each). Germline V CDR1 and CDR2: SQVTM, ANQGSEA. Trimming removed 6 bases from V and 1 base from J, with 17 bases in between. CDR3 size: 15 residues. CDR3 bases: TGCAGCGTCGAGGTTCGGGGCCGCGGCACAGATACGCAGTATTTT. The encoded protein is CSVEVRGRGTDTQYF.

The chain is built from TRBV27 and TRBJ2-1, with TRBD2 matching 11 bases. After removal of 5 bases from V and 5 bases from J, the junction contained 2 bases not matched to a gene. The length of the CDR3 is 14 residues. CDR1 is MNHEY, CDR2 SMNVEV, per germline (reference sequence). CDR3 sequence (DNA): TGTGCCAGCAGTGTTAGCGGGAGGGACAATGAGCAGTTCTTC. Protein product: CASSVSGRDNEQFF.